The entry below gives a single T cell receptor beta chain sequence along with its context. Its antigen is unidentified. TCRdb re-analysed the reads in MiXCR, keeping a single row per CDR3 protein. The data hold 400,000 or so distinct CDR3 sequences, with roughly 30% observed a single time. This entry comes from a study of T cell repertoires in cytomegalovirus infection. Study-wide findings and caveats: HLA-C-restricted TCR beta clonotypes specific for CMV led the ex vivo response.

V trimming: 6 bases; J trimming: 6 bases; junction bases outside the gene matches: 5. This CDR3 region has 12 residues. Germline-derived CDR1 and CDR2 are MNHNS and SASEGT. The sequence was collected from a human donor in good health (CMV status not recorded). Some clones in this sample may be carry-over from other donors' samples. This chain links TRBV6-1 with TRBJ2-7; TRBD1 matches 7 bases. The specimen was PBMCs. CDR3 in amino acids: CASRSTGSEQYF. CDR3 sequence (DNA): TGTGCCAGCAGGTCGACAGGGAGCGAGCAGTACTTC.